This T cell receptor (beta chain) emerged from a study of response to subunit inactivated influenza vaccine (dated by TCRdb to the late 2010s). Study-level background: Deep quantitative profiling of the T cell receptor repertoire was used in the study to follow responses to a trivalent subunit inactivated influenza vaccine.

About this clonotype itself: Its antigen is currently not known. The germline gene is not matched at one end of the junction; a read error may be the cause.

Findings and caveats that apply to the study as a whole: The authors proposed that each seasonal influenza vaccination may bring in only a limited number of new T cells.

The CDR3 covers 18 residues, taking in both the cysteine and the phenylalanine. Only the CDR3 part of the read is kept: 54 bases, read in frame from the first base. The germline V gene gives CDR1 as LGHNA and CDR2 as YNFKEQ. The method behind the library was RT-PCR. TCRdb shows the sequencer as Illumina HiSeq 2500. Through fastp at Q25 and MiXCR, TCRdb rebuilt clones from the public reads, retaining in-frame beta chains. Here each entry gathers all rows of one CDR3 protein and keeps the most common genes and DNA. The sample yields about 170,000 distinct CDR3 sequences; 9.5% to 15% were counted once. The biggest ten clones account for 29% of the sample. This sample was shared with a second study, whose subject was T cells expressing NK-cell markers. As the second publication notes: 5'RACE template switching, by which a universal primer site and unique molecular identifiers were added, was used to make TCR beta cDNA libraries. Three sorted T-cell subsets (CD3+CD56+NKG2C+, CD3+CD56+NKG2C- and CD3+CD56-NKG2C+) from eight donors had their TCR beta-chain repertoires profiled. Among the eight sequenced donors, only one was HCMV-seronegative, while the other seven were HCMV-seropositive. To restrict sorting to alphabetaTCR-expressing T cells, an anti-gammadeltaTCR antibody was added in several experiments. In several donors, the dominant CD3+CD56+NKG2C+ clonotypes were found to rank among the top 10 CD8+ clonotypes and to make up about 1.0-7.5% of CD8+ T cells. Those dominant clonotypes were again the most abundant among CD3+CD56-NKG2C+ cells in a few donors, at 28.3-60.1%. Whether the expanded NKG2C-expressing T cell clones were specific for HCMV antigens remained unclear. All eight donors whose samples were sequenced were randomly selected healthy volunteers, three of them men and five women. HCMV-specific IgG was detected in serum with a commercial ELISA kit to determine HCMV serostatus. Ficoll density gradient centrifugation was used to isolate peripheral blood mononuclear cells from blood. Using Miltenyi isolation kits, CD4+ and CD8+ T cells were isolated from PBMC through magnetic immunoseparation. Priming for cDNA synthesis came from the TCR beta constant segment, and two successive PCR amplification steps followed. Sequencing of the libraries produced 2 x 150 bp reads on Illumina HiSeq 2000/2500, MiSeq or NextSeq. MIGEC was used to demultiplex reads and group reads by UMI, and MiTCR was used to assemble and quantify clonotypes. To exclude erroneous sequences, any TCR cDNA sequence not supported by at least two reads was discarded. Downstream repertoire analysis used the tcR package, and clonotypes were matched across fractions by CDR3 nucleotide sequence plus V segment. Antigen specificity was annotated against VDJdb with VDJmatch, allowing one amino acid substitution in CDR3.

This TCR was recovered from a man aged 45 to 65 who received an inactivated influenza vaccine. Donor details come from another sample of the same person, matched by shared clones. This sample comprised CD8+ T cells sorted from PBMCs, obtained 11 to 12 days after vaccination. This chain is built from TRBV4-2 and TRBJ2-3, and 7 junction bases match TRBD2. In nucleotide form, the sequence is TGTGCCAGAAGCCAAGGGCTTCCGGGACTATCCTACACAGATACGCAGTATTTT. It translates as CARSQGLPGLSYTDTQYF.